This T cell receptor beta chain emerged from a study of blood T cell repertoires in COVID-19. This clone showed up just a few times. Germline V lookup: CDR1 MNHEY, CDR2 SMNVEV (reference sequence). The J segment lost 2 bases and the V segment lost 5 bases, leaving 2 bases of the junction unmatched. The CDR3 has 13 amino acids. This table comes from immunoSEQ multiplex PCR, and its TCRdb copy is limited to in-frame clones, with some not included. Among roughly 670,000 clones listed, around 90% were seen once. Material for sequencing was peripheral blood. The clonotype comes from a woman under 30 with acute or convalescent COVID-19. J is TRBJ2-7 and V is TRBV27; 8 bases align to TRBD1. The CDR3 coding sequence is TGTGCCAGCAGTCAGGGGGCGCCCTACGAGCAGTACTTC. It codes for CASSQGAPYEQYF.